Following are 19 T cell receptor beta chains from one sample sequenced in a study of OX40 agonist ivuxolimab in advanced cancers. TCRdb's copy holds only in-frame clones and misses some; the assay was immunoSEQ multiplex PCR. The data show some 60,000 clones, about nine tenths seen once. The sequenced sample was CD4+ or CD8+ T cells sorted from blood, obtained in a trial of the OX40 agonist ivuxolimab. These receptors were collected from an adult with an advanced solid tumor such as melanoma, head and neck, liver or kidney cancer.

The V gene is TRBV6-1, the J gene TRBJ1-2; maybe TRBD1 (6 bases). Deletions cut 10 bases from V and 0 bases from J, with 15 bases between. The CDR3 runs 14 residues. Germline CDR1 is MNHNS and CDR2 is SASEGT. The CDR3 DNA reads as TGTGCCATAACAGGACAGACCGCTAACTATGGCTACACCTTC. It codes for CAITGQTANYGYTF.

The chain couples TRBV18 to TRBJ2-5; 16 bases agree with TRBD2. V was clipped by 5 bases and J by 7 bases; unmatched bases: 13. The germline V gene has CDR1 KGHSH and CDR2 LQKENI. This CDR3 contains 18 residues. For the CDR3, the DNA is TGTGCCAGCTCAACGGGACTAGCGGGAGGGCTTCCGATTGCGACCCAGTACTTC. This gives the protein CASSTGLAGGLPIATQYF.

This chain links TRBV6-6 with TRBJ1-2, with 10 bases identical to TRBD1. The junction had 4 bases not matched to a gene; V was cut back by 5 bases and J by 7 bases. This CDR3 comprises 13 residues. Germline-derived CDR1 and CDR2 are MNHNY and SVGAGI (reference sequence). As DNA, the CDR3 is TGTGCCAGCAGTGACAGGGGGCCAGGTGGCTACACCTTC. Protein sequence: CASSDRGPGGYTF.

The chain is built from TRBV5-1 and TRBJ2-7; D perhaps matches TRBD1 (6 bases). The CDR3 sequence is 15 residues long. From germline, CDR1 is SGHRS and CDR2 YFSETQ. V was pared by 0 bases and J by 0 bases, with 10 bases between. In nucleotides, the CDR3 is TGCGCCAGCAGCTTGGCGGGACACCTCTCCTACGAGCAGTACTTC. It yields the protein CASSLAGHLSYEQYF.

V and J are TRBV9 and TRBJ1-3, with no clear D. V lost 2 bases and J 1 base, leaving 10 bases between the germline ends. Per the germline V gene, CDR1 is SGDLS and CDR2 is YYNGEE. There are 15 residues in the CDR3. The CDR3: CASSVDRTSGNTIYF. The CDR3 region has the DNA TGTGCCAGCAGCGTCGACCGGACTTCTGGAAACACCATATATTTT. The whole variable domain, remainder taken from reference TRBV9 and TRBJ1-3, is DSGVTQTPKHLITATGQRVTLRCSPRSGDLSVYWYQQSLDQGLQFLIQYYNGEERAKGNILERFSAQQFPDLHSELNLSSLELGDSALYFCASSVDRTSGNTIYFGEGSWLTVV.

This clone was found once. The CDR3 spells CASSLRENQPQHF. Here the CDR3 DNA reads TGTGCCAGCAGCTTACGGGAGAATCAGCCCCAGCATTTT. J is TRBJ1-5 and V is TRBV5-8, with D hard to call. Trimming shortened V by 2 bases and J by 4 bases, and 7 bases separated the two germline ends. The CDR3 has 13 residues. CDR1 is SGHTS, CDR2 YDEGEE, per germline. Filled out from reference TRBV5-8 and TRBJ1-5, the complete variable domain reads EAGVTQSPTHLIKTRGQQATLRCSPISGHTSVYWYQQALGLGLQFLLWYDEGEERNRGNFPPRFSGRQFPNYSSELNVNALELEDSALYLCASSLRENQPQHFGDGTRLSIL.

The chain joins TRBV30 to TRBJ2-5; 8 positions agree with TRBD1. The CDR3 runs 13 residues. Germline V lookup: CDR1 GTSNPN, CDR2 SVGIG (reference sequence). The V gene end was trimmed by 8 bases and the J gene end by 2 bases; junction bases not matched to a gene: 7. The CDR3 sequence: CAGGGQGQETQYF. As DNA, the CDR3 is TGTGCCGGAGGCGGACAGGGACAAGAGACCCAGTACTTC.

The chain combines TRBV9 with TRBJ2-4, with D possibly matching TRBD1 (6 bases). This CDR3 spans 18 amino acids. The V gene's germline CDR1 is SGDLS and CDR2 YYNGEE. The germline V and J ends were trimmed by 0 bases and 0 bases, with 16 bases remaining between them. The DNA of the CDR3 is TGTGCCAGCAGCGTAGTTCCTGGGACATCCTTAGCCAAAAACATTCAGTACTTC. Protein sequence: CASSVVPGTSLAKNIQYF.

The CDR3 DNA reads as TGTGCCAGCAGCTCCGTATTTTACGGGAGGGCCGAGTTTGGGGAGCAGTACTTC. Its protein product is CASSSVFYGRAEFGEQYF. The V gene is TRBV7-8, the J gene TRBJ2-7; 8 bases are a match to TRBD2. V lost 4 bases and J lost 7; bases outside the gene matches: 21. CDR1 SGHVS and CDR2 FQNEAQ come from the germline V gene. The CDR3 contains 18 residues.

The chain employs TRBV5-1 and TRBJ1-1; no reliable D call. CDR1 SGHRS and CDR2 YFSETQ come from the germline V gene. The V end lost 3 bases, the J end lost 5 bases, and 11 bases lay between the germline ends. CDR3 length equals 13 residues. The chain's CDR3 is CASSSQLRTEAFF. The CDR3 nucleotides are TGCGCCAGCAGCTCCCAACTTCGAACTGAAGCTTTCTTT.

This chain uses TRBV19 with TRBJ1-5; D is possibly TRBD1 (5 bases). Germline V gives CDR1 LNHDA, CDR2 SQIVND (reference sequence). This CDR3 is built from 13 residues. The V and J ends lost 3 bases and 5 bases respectively, with 8 bases between them. The CDR3 coding sequence is TGTGCCAGTAGTATCCGGGACGATCAGCCCCAGCATTTT. It specifies CASSIRDDQPQHF.

This clone was detected a few times. V usage is TRBV10-3 and J usage is TRBJ1-6; 8 nucleotides agree with TRBD1. With V trimmed by 6 bases and J by 7 bases, 8 bases remained unmatched. CDR3 length equals 15 residues. Germline CDR1 is ENHRY and CDR2 is SYGVKD. CDR3 DNA sequence: TGTGCCATCAGGGCCTGGGGACAGGACAATTCACCCCTCCACTTT. This sequence encodes CAIRAWGQDNSPLHF.

Note on this clone: Other DNA sequences in this specimen translate into the identical CDR3. The rearrangement uses TRBV6-4 and TRBJ2-3, with D perhaps matching TRBD2 (6 bases). Trimming took off 0 bases at V and 4 bases at J, with 8 bases between the two ends. Germline-derived CDR1 and CDR2 are MRHNA and SNTAGT. The CDR3 totals 14 residues. The CDR3 loop is CASSDSGGADTQYF. The CDR3 nucleotides are TGTGCCAGCAGTGACTCGGGGGGTGCAGATACGCAGTATTTT.

The chain carries TRBV14 and TRBJ1-1, with a weak D call TRBD1 (6 bases). The length of the CDR3 is 13 residues. Trimming pared 5 bases from V and 4 bases from J, leaving 11 bases between. Germline V gene sequence: CDR1 SGHDN, CDR2 FVKESK. Here the CDR3 DNA reads TGTGCCAGCAGCAAAGCCAGGGGCACTGAAGCTTTCTTT. It is translated as CASSKARGTEAFF.

The chain uses TRBV7-8 and TRBJ1-5; D call uncertain. CDR1 and CDR2 (germline): SGHVS, FQNEAQ. With 5 bases removed from V and 0 bases from J, the gap between germline ends came to 11 bases. The CDR3 spans 15 residues. The DNA for the CDR3 is TGTGCCAGCAGCACATACCGAGCTAGCAATCAGCCCCAGCATTTT. Its protein is CASSTYRASNQPQHF.

The chain couples TRBV2 to TRBJ2-4; perhaps TRBD2 as D (6 bases). V was trimmed by 4 bases and J by 1 base, leaving 8 bases between them. There are 14 residues in the CDR3. From germline, CDR1 is SNHLY and CDR2 FYNNEI. CDR3 nucleotide sequence: TGTGCCAGCAGTGTGGAGGGCGCCAAAAACATTCAGTACTTC. Protein product: CASSVEGAKNIQYF.

This clone is a singleton in its sample. The chain uses TRBV27 and TRBJ2-1, with D maybe TRBD2 (6 bases). The CDR3 extends over 13 amino acids. V lost 8 bases to trimming and J lost 3 bases, with 11 bases between them. Germline values: CDR1 MNHEY, CDR2 SMNVEV (reference sequence). As DNA, the CDR3 is TGTGCCAGCGGGGGGTGGGGCTACAATGAGCAGTTCTTC. Amino acid sequence: CASGGWGYNEQFF.

The rearrangement links TRBV7-2 to TRBJ2-7; 11 bases line up with TRBD2. The CDR3 is 14 amino acids. The germline V gene encodes CDR1 SGHTA and CDR2 FQGNSA. The V gene end was trimmed by 1 base and the J gene end by 6 bases; junction bases not matched to a gene: 2. Here the CDR3 reads CASSLVLAGGEQYF. Here the CDR3 DNA reads TGTGCCAGCAGCTTAGTGCTAGCGGGAGGCGAGCAGTACTTC.

The chain links TRBV5-8 to TRBJ1-1; unclear D gene. The CDR3 loop spans 15 amino acids. Per germline, CDR1 SGHTS and CDR2 YDEGEE. The V gene lost 6 bases and the J gene lost 1 base, with 16 bases spanning the gap. CDR3 region: CASTIGRSPNTEAFF. As DNA, the CDR3 is TGTGCCAGCACCATTGGGAGGAGTCCGAACACTGAAGCTTTCTTT. The whole variable domain, filled in from reference TRBV5-8 and TRBJ1-1, reads EAGVTQSPTHLIKTRGQQATLRCSPISGHTSVYWYQQALGLGLQFLLWYDEGEERNRGNFPPRFSGRQFPNYSSELNVNALELEDSALYLCASTIGRSPNTEAFFGQGTRLTVV.